The 21 T cell receptor beta chains below all came from one sample that was sequenced in a study of shared clonotypes between healthy human individuals (dated by TCRdb to about 2020). CD8 naive samples consisted of CD45RO-negative cells that were positively selected for CCR7, yielding a CD45RA+CCR7+ population without TemRA cells. Library construction relied on the immunoSEQ multiplex PCR assay. Held by TCRdb, this immuneACCESS table contains in-frame sequences only and omits some clones. Under half of the omission traces to an unresolved V gene where checked; the cause of the rest is unknown. In this sample the table shows around 620,000 clones, about 95% of which occur a single time. Together, the top ten hold approximately 0.12% of the sample. Sequencing was done on a sample of naive CD8+ T cells sorted from blood. The sample's cell subset or site, from its label and the paper: CD45RA+CCR7+. The source of these receptors is a woman aged 25-40 years in good health.

V and J are TRBV7-9 and TRBJ2-1, with D unresolved. The germline gives CDR1 SEHNR, CDR2 FQNEAQ (reference sequence). Trimming took 10 bases from V and 7 from J, leaving 17 bases between them. The CDR3 contains 13 residues. The DNA of the CDR3 is TGTGCCACCCCAGGACCCTCTCGGAATGAGCAGTTCTTC. This sequence encodes CATPGPSRNEQFF.

This chain joins TRBV19 and TRBJ2-7, with TRBD1 matching over 7 bases. Germline V gene sequence: CDR1 LNHDA, CDR2 SQIVND (reference sequence). CDR3 length equals 16 residues. Losses at the gene ends were 3 bases for V and 2 bases for J; bases not matched to a gene: 10. The CDR3 loop reads CASSIDRTGAPYEQYF. The CDR3 region has the DNA TGTGCCAGTAGTATCGACAGGACAGGCGCACCCTACGAGCAGTACTTC.

V is TRBV2 and J is TRBJ1-1; D unclear. V was clipped by 4 bases and J by 10 bases, with 7 bases between them. The CDR3 has 10 amino acids. Germline values: CDR1 SNHLY, CDR2 FYNNEI. CDR3 loop: CASSGEVAFF. The CDR3 nucleotides are TGTGCCAGCAGTGGGGAGGTAGCTTTCTTT.

The rearrangement uses TRBV27 and TRBJ2-3; D may be TRBD1 or TRBD2 (5 bases each). CDR3 length: 14 residues. V was trimmed by 4 bases and J by 1 base, leaving 9 bases between them. Germline lookup yields CDR1 MNHEY and CDR2 SMNVEV (reference sequence). The CDR3: CASSSGTRTDTQYF. The CDR3 DNA reads TGTGCCAGCAGTTCCGGGACGCGCACAGATACGCAGTATTTT.

V and J are TRBV2 and TRBJ2-7; tentatively, D is TRBD1 (6 bases). Germline lookup yields CDR1 SNHLY and CDR2 FYNNEI. CDR3 length: 15 residues. Trimming pared 8 bases from V and 3 bases from J, leaving 20 bases between. CDR3 in DNA: TGTGCCAGCGTCGGGTTTGCAGGGGCGGGCTACGAGCAGTACTTC. This codes for CASVGFAGAGYEQYF.

This clone was seen only once. This rearrangement joins TRBV7-9 to TRBJ2-7; 11 bases match TRBD2. Trimming took 5 bases from V and 5 from J; bases not matched to a gene: 5. Looked up from germline, CDR1 is SEHNR and CDR2 is FQNEAQ (reference sequence). The CDR3 runs to 14 residues. In nucleotides, the CDR3 is TGTGCCAGCAGCATGACTAGCGGGATCCACGAGCAGTACTTC. Protein: CASSMTSGIHEQYF.

The chain joins TRBV13 to TRBJ2-2, with D perhaps TRBD1 (6 bases). The length of the CDR3 is 13 residues. Germline values: CDR1 PRHDT, CDR2 FYEKMQ (reference sequence). Trimming removed 6 bases at V and 1 base at J, with 6 bases between. The CDR3 loop is CASRTGNTGELFF. In DNA form, the CDR3 reads TGTGCCAGCAGGACAGGGAACACCGGGGAGCTGTTTTTT.

The chain employs TRBV5-6 and TRBJ2-2, with 9 bases fitting TRBD1. V was pared by 3 bases and J by 5 bases, with 11 bases of the junction left unmatched. This CDR3 spans 17 amino acids. The germline V gene has CDR1 SGHDT and CDR2 YYEEEE. The CDR3 DNA reads TGTGCCAGCAGCTCTTCACAACAGGGGGCATCGACCGGGGAGCTGTTTTTT. As protein: CASSSSQQGASTGELFF.

This chain connects TRBV6-4 to TRBJ2-7, with 13 bases identical to TRBD2. CDR1 is MRHNA, CDR2 SNTAGT, per germline. The CDR3 runs to 14 residues. The V and J ends lost 5 bases and 4 bases, in that order; junction bases with no gene match: 2. For the CDR3, the DNA is TGTGCCAGCAGTCCGACTAGCGGGAGGTACGAGCAGTACTTC. Protein sequence: CASSPTSGRYEQYF.

The chain joins TRBV29-1 to TRBJ2-1; D not resolved. The V gene's germline CDR1 is SQVTM and CDR2 ANQGSEA. This CDR3 spans 12 amino acids. Deletions cut 2 bases from V and 4 bases from J, with 6 bases between. The CDR3 region is CSVESMYNEQFF. The CDR3 DNA reads TGCAGCGTTGAATCCATGTACAATGAGCAGTTCTTC.

Concerning this clone: A junction boundary mismatches the germline segment, possibly from a read error. The gene calls are TRBV29-1 and TRBJ2-1; the D gene is possibly TRBD1 (5 bases). This CDR3 has 13 amino acids. CDR1 SQVTM and CDR2 ANQGSEA come from the germline V gene. CDR3 loop: CSGEVPGYNEQFF. CDR3 sequence (DNA): TGCAGCGGTGAAGTTCCAGGGTACAATGAGCAGTTCTTC.

As for this clone: This CDR3 is also generated by other DNA sequences in the sample. The chain couples TRBV9 to TRBJ2-5; D is unclear. CDR3 length: 12 amino acids. Looked up from germline, CDR1 is SGDLS and CDR2 is YYNGEE. Trimming cost V 4 bases and J 2 bases, with 6 bases left between them. The CDR3 sequence is CASSPDQETQYF. Here the CDR3 DNA reads TGTGCCAGCAGCCCAGATCAAGAGACCCAGTACTTC.

Points on this clone: Other DNA sequences within the sample encode an identical CDR3. V usage is TRBV4-1 and J usage is TRBJ2-1; D remains ambiguous. Looked up from germline, CDR1 is MGHRA and CDR2 is YSYEKL. V shed 1 base and J shed 0 bases, with 4 bases lying between them. This CDR3 has 14 residues. The CDR3 sequence is CASSQASSYNEQFF. The CDR3 DNA sequence: TGCGCCAGCAGCCAAGCTAGCTCCTACAATGAGCAGTTCTTC.

The chain carries TRBV10-1 and TRBJ2-7; no clear D. Deletions cut 8 bases from V and 3 bases from J, with 11 bases between. This CDR3 comprises 12 residues. Germline CDR1 and CDR2: WNHNN and SYGVQD (reference sequence). The CDR3 here is CASRSGFYEQYF. The DNA for the CDR3 is TGCGCCAGCCGCAGTGGGTTCTACGAGCAGTACTTC.

This chain joins TRBV5-1 and TRBJ1-5; TRBD1 is a possible D gene (5 bases). Between the trimmed V and J ends, which lost 1 base and 4 bases, there was a span of 18 bases. The CDR3 contains 17 residues. The germline gives CDR1 SGHRS, CDR2 YFSETQ. CDR3 bases: TGCGCCAGCAGCTTGCATCCAGGGAAACCTACGAATCAGCCCCAGCATTTT. Its translation: CASSLHPGKPTNQPQHF.

The V and J genes are TRBV4-1 and TRBJ2-1; D is perhaps TRBD2 (6 bases). CDR3 length: 15 residues. V lost 3 bases and J 6 bases, leaving 15 bases between the germline ends. Germline assignment: CDR1 MGHRA and CDR2 YSYEKL. The CDR3: CASSHADGSGNEQFF. The CDR3 DNA reads TGCGCCAGCAGCCACGCCGATGGTAGCGGCAATGAGCAGTTCTTC.

The chain recombines TRBV28 with TRBJ1-2; D not resolved. The CDR3 length is 16 residues. Germline CDR1 is MDHEN and CDR2 is SYDVKM. V dropped 1 base and J dropped 0 bases, with 12 bases sitting between them. The CDR3 reads CASSLFPSGTNYGYTF. CDR3 coding DNA: TGTGCCAGCAGTTTATTCCCCAGCGGTACTAACTATGGCTACACCTTC.

Comments on this clone: The junction differs from germline at one of its ends, possibly a read error. The chain combines TRBV7-8 with TRBJ2-3; 9 nucleotides agree with TRBD2. Germline values: CDR1 SGHVS, CDR2 FQNEAQ. The CDR3 contains 15 residues. This CDR3 reads CASSLAGRGVDTQYF. CDR3 DNA sequence: TGTGCCAGCAGCCTAGCGGGGAGGGGGGTAGATACGCAGTATTTT.

This chain links TRBV7-2 with TRBJ2-5, with D maybe TRBD1 (5 bases). Near its end, the DNA agrees better with TRBJ2-7, so the J call may be wrong. The V gene's germline CDR1 is SGHTA and CDR2 FQGNSA. CDR3 size: 15 residues. The CDR3 is CASSFRADTSYEQYF. The CDR3 coding sequence is TGTGCCAGCAGCTTCCGTGCGGACACCTCCTACGAGCAGTACTTC.

The J gene is TRBJ2-5, the V gene TRBV11-2; 9 bases align to TRBD2. The J call could be wrong; TRBJ2-7 is a better fit for the DNA end. This CDR3 has 15 amino acids. From germline, CDR1 is SGHAT and CDR2 FQNNGV. The CDR3 region is CASSVTSGSWYEQYF. The CDR3, as DNA: TGTGCCAGCAGCGTTACTAGCGGGTCCTGGTACGAGCAGTACTTC.

The chain combines TRBV2 with TRBJ2-7, with a possible D match to TRBD1 (6 bases). From germline, CDR1 is SNHLY and CDR2 FYNNEI. V was shortened by 3 bases and J by 6 bases, with 18 bases between the two germline ends. The CDR3 contains 15 residues. CDR3 amino acids: CASSDGGHGPFEQYF. CDR3 nucleotide sequence: TGTGCCAGCAGTGATGGGGGACACGGTCCCTTCGAGCAGTACTTC. Variable domain in full (rest from reference TRBV2 and TRBJ2-7): EPEVTQTPSHQVTQMGQEVILRCVPISNHLYFYWYRQILGQKVEFLVSFYNNEISEKSEIFDDQFSVERPDGSNFTLKIRSTKLEDSAMYFCASSDGGHGPFEQYFGPGTRLTVT.